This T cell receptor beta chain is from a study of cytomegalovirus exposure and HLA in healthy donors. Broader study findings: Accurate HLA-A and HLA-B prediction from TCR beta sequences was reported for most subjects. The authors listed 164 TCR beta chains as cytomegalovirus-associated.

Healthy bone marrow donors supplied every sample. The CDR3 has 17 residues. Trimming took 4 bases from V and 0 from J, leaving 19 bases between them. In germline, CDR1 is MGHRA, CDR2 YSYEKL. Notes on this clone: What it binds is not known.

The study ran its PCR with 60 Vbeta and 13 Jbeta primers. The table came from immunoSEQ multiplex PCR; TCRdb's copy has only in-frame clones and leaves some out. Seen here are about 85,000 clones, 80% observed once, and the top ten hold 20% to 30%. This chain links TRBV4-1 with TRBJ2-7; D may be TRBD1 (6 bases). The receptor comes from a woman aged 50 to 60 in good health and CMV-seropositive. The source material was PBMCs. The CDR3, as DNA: TGCGCCAGCAGCCCTATCTCGAGGGGGATGAGCTCCTACGAGCAGTACTTC. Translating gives CASSPISRGMSSYEQYF.